The rows below give T cell receptor beta chains drawn from one sample of a study of Tregs in tolerant kidney transplant recipients. The protocol was immunoSEQ multiplex PCR, while the TCRdb copy is restricted to in-frame clones and leaves out a portion. The table records tens of thousands of clones, roughly 92% of them present only once. The sequenced material came from CD8+ T cells from blood. The receptors shown here come from a human donor in good health. The CDR3 runs from the conserved cysteine through the conserved F or W. Each record gives: V gene, D gene, clone size, J gene, CDR3 protein, CDR3 DNA. A D gene is named only where the DNA matches it firmly. The listing skips clone size in some rows; elsewhere it reads once, few, many or a size class.

>TRBV2|.|once|TRBJ1-5
CASSDSLRPQHF
TGTGCCAGCAGCGATAGTCTTCGGCCCCAGCATTTT
>TRBV30|.|.|TRBJ1-2
CAWSGPDRKVVYGYTF
TGTGCCTGGAGTGGACCGGACCGAAAGGTGGTCTATGGCTACACCTTC
>TRBV13|TRBD1|once|TRBJ1-1
CASSPFGSVGTGHFAEAFF
TGTGCCAGCAGCCCCTTCGGCTCGGTCGGGACAGGGCACTTCGCTGAAGCTTTCTTT
>TRBV27|.|.|TRBJ1-2
CASSPTGRLTNYGYTF
TGTGCCAGCAGTCCTACAGGACGGTTAACTAACTATGGCTACACCTTC
>TRBV19|.|.|TRBJ2-6
CASSIGMGAGANVLTF
TGTGCCAGTAGTATCGGTATGGGTGCCGGGGCCAACGTCCTGACTTTC
>TRBV4-1|TRBD2|.|TRBJ2-7
CASSPRGGANPYEQYF
TGCGCCAGCAGCCCGCGGGGGGGGGCGAACCCCTACGAGCAGTACTTC
>TRBV6-5|TRBD1|.|TRBJ1-2
CASSYGTVGYGYTF
TGTGCCAGCAGTTACGGGACAGTCGGCTATGGCTACACCTTC
>TRBV10-2|.|once|TRBJ2-2
CASITGPGELFF
TGCGCCAGCATAACGGGTCCCGGGGAGCTGTTTTTT
>TRBV11-2|.|.|TRBJ1-2
CASSLAGNDYTF
TGTGCCAGCAGCTTAGCCGGGAACGACTACACCTTC
>TRBV30|TRBD1|.|TRBJ1-3
CAWSYPDRSYSGNTIYF
TGTGCCTGGAGCTACCCGGACAGGTCGTATTCTGGAAACACCATATATTTT
>TRBV10-3|.|.|TRBJ2-7
CATGAYEQYF
TGTGCCACCGGTGCCTACGAGCAGTACTTC
>TRBV7-9|.|.|TRBJ2-5
CASSDRQVQETQYF
TGTGCCAGCAGCGACCGACAGGTACAAGAGACCCAGTACTTC
>TRBV27|.|.|TRBJ1-1
CASSPLNRVITEAFF
TGTGCCAGCAGTCCTCTAAACAGGGTAATCACTGAAGCTTTCTTT
>TRBV15|TRBD2|.|TRBJ2-5
CATSRYSDGEGEAQYF
TGTGCCACCAGCAGATACTCCGATGGGGAGGGAGAGGCCCAGTACTTC
>TRBV7-8|.|.|TRBJ2-3
CASSLETKTDTQYF
TGTGCCAGCAGCTTAGAGACTAAGACAGATACGCAGTATTTT
>TRBV7-9|.|.|TRBJ2-3
CASSLGITDTQYF
TGTGCCAGCAGCTTAGGGATCACAGATACGCAGTATTTT
>TRBV23-1|.|.|TRBJ1-2
CASSGTGEEVGYTF
TGCGCCAGCAGTGGAACGGGGGAGGAGGTTGGCTACACCTTC
>TRBV6-1|.|.|TRBJ2-5
CASSEDAAGPQETQYF
TGTGCCAGCAGTGAAGACGCGGCAGGCCCCCAAGAGACCCAGTACTTC
>TRBV2|.|.|TRBJ2-7
CASSGYEQYF
TGTGCCAGCAGTGGCTACGAGCAGTACTTC
>TRBV7-9|.|.|TRBJ2-6
CASNQQVSSGANVLTF
TGTGCCAGCAATCAACAGGTATCCTCTGGGGCCAACGTCCTGACTTTC
>TRBV5-1|.|.|TRBJ1-5
CARDDWVEGVNQPQHF
TGCGCCCGCGACGACTGGGTGGAGGGGGTTAATCAGCCCCAGCATTTT
>TRBV30|.|.|TRBJ2-7
CAWSPGVYEQYF
TGTGCCTGGAGTCCAGGGGTTTACGAGCAGTACTTC
>TRBV29-1|.|.|TRBJ1-2
CSVVSWLTGDTNYGYTF
TGCAGCGTTGTTTCATGGTTGACAGGCGATACTAACTATGGCTACACCTTC
>TRBV27|.|.|TRBJ2-6
CASSPAPGHLALGANVLTF
TGTGCCAGCAGTCCAGCGCCGGGACACCTCGCCCTAGGGGCCAACGTCCTGACTTTC
>TRBV4-2|.|.|TRBJ1-5
CASSQEGSGNQPQHF
TGTGCCAGCAGCCAAGAGGGATCAGGAAATCAGCCCCAGCATTTT
>TRBV11-2|TRBD1|.|TRBJ1-1
CASSGGGTTEAFF
TGTGCCAGCAGCGGAGGGGGCACCACTGAAGCTTTCTTT
>TRBV4-1|.|.|TRBJ1-6
CASSHRDTHSPLHF
TGCGCCAGCAGCCACCGGGACACCCACTCACCCCTCCACTTT
>TRBV9|.|once|TRBJ2-1
CASSVVGKYEQFF
TGTGCCAGCAGCGTAGTGGGGAAATATGAGCAGTTCTTC
>TRBV9|.|.|TRBJ2-7
CASSVAGAYEQYF
TGTGCCAGCAGCGTAGCCGGAGCCTACGAGCAGTACTTC
>TRBV4-2|.|.|TRBJ1-4
CASSLRGDATNEKLFF
TGTGCCAGCAGCCTGAGAGGGGATGCAACTAATGAAAAACTGTTTTTT
>TRBV7-6|.|.|TRBJ2-2
CASISPQGRNTGELFF
TGTGCCAGCATCTCACCACAGGGAAGGAACACCGGGGAGCTGTTTTTT
>TRBV7-9|TRBD2|.|TRBJ2-7
CASSLGLAGGQEQYF
TGTGCCAGCAGCTTAGGACTAGCGGGAGGGCAAGAGCAGTACTTC
>TRBV7-6|.|.|TRBJ1-1
CASSDRLNTEAFF
TGTGCCAGCAGCGATAGACTGAACACTGAAGCTTTCTTT
>TRBV27|.|.|TRBJ2-5
CASSSNWVGQETQYF
TGTGCCAGCAGTTCCAACTGGGTCGGACAAGAGACCCAGTACTTC
>TRBV27|TRBD1|.|TRBJ1-1
CASSLYRGPPRNTEAFF
TGTGCCAGCAGTTTATACAGGGGGCCCCCGAGGAACACTGAAGCTTTCTTT
>TRBV27|.|.|TRBJ2-7
CASSIGSSYEQYF
TGTGCCAGCAGTATAGGCTCATCCTACGAGCAGTACTTC
>TRBV14|.|.|TRBJ1-1
CASSQPSSAEAFF
TGTGCCAGCAGCCAACCTTCTTCGGCTGAAGCTTTCTTT
>TRBV27|TRBD1|.|TRBJ1-1
CASSTYGQGGTEAFF
TGTGCCAGCAGTACTTACGGACAGGGCGGCACTGAAGCTTTCTTT
>TRBV4-1|.|.|TRBJ2-7
CASSQELRGATYEQYF
TGCGCCAGCAGCCAAGAATTGAGGGGGGCAACCTACGAGCAGTACTTC
>TRBV6-6|.|once|TRBJ2-7
CASSYEPPSMDEQYF
TGTGCCAGCAGTTATGAGCCCCCTAGCATGGACGAGCAGTACTTC
>TRBV9|.|.|TRBJ1-1
CASSPGRGGFGAFF
TGTGCCAGCAGCCCCGGTAGGGGAGGATTCGGAGCTTTCTTT
>TRBV9|TRBD1|.|TRBJ2-1
CASSAGQLQNEQFF
TGTGCCAGCAGCGCGGGACAGTTACAAAATGAGCAGTTCTTC
>TRBV14|.|.|TRBJ2-1
CASSQDGWAEIDEQFF
TGTGCCAGCAGCCAAGATGGATGGGCGGAGATCGATGAGCAGTTCTTC
>TRBV7-9|.|.|TRBJ2-1
CASSPFLSSYNEQFF
TGTGCCAGCAGCCCCTTCTTATCCTCCTACAATGAGCAGTTCTTC
>TRBV10-3|.|.|TRBJ2-7
CASSEVKGNYYEQYF
TGTGCCAGCAGTGAAGTTAAAGGCAACTACTACGAGCAGTACTTC
>TRBV5-6|.|.|TRBJ2-1
CASSLRFDSYNEQFF
TGTGCCAGCAGCTTGAGGTTCGACTCCTACAATGAGCAGTTCTTC
>TRBV10-1|.|.|TRBJ2-3
CASSEDRLTDTQYF
TGCGCCAGCAGTGAGGACCGCTTAACAGATACGCAGTATTTT
>TRBV19|.|.|TRBJ2-1
CASSPFWYNEQFF
TGTGCCAGTAGCCCCTTCTGGTACAATGAGCAGTTCTTC
>TRBV27|TRBD2|.|TRBJ2-3
CASSFSSGETLDTQYF
TGTGCCAGCAGTTTCTCTAGCGGGGAGACTTTAGATACGCAGTATTTT
>TRBV13|.|.|TRBJ2-7
CASSTYRARDEQYF
TGTGCCAGCAGCACCTACAGGGCGAGGGACGAGCAGTACTTC
>TRBV2|.|.|TRBJ2-7
CASQDGPYEQYF
TGTGCCAGCCAGGACGGTCCCTACGAGCAGTACTTC
>TRBV12-5|TRBD1|.|TRBJ2-3
CASGSSKGARTDTQYF
TGTGCTAGTGGTTCGTCCAAGGGGGCTAGGACAGATACGCAGTATTTT
>TRBV5-5|TRBD2|.|TRBJ2-3
CASGLAGGPDTQYF
TGTGCCAGCGGCCTAGCGGGAGGGCCAGATACGCAGTATTTT